The 14 T cell receptor beta chains below were found in one sample sequenced in a study of OX40 agonist ivuxolimab in advanced cancers. Clones were read by immunoSEQ multiplex PCR, and TCRdb kept only the in-frame ones, dropping some. The sample consists of tens of thousands of clones, approximately 78% of them appearing once. The sequenced sample was CD4+ or CD8+ T cells sorted from blood, obtained in a trial of the OX40 agonist ivuxolimab. Source of these receptors: an adult with an advanced solid tumor such as melanoma, head and neck, liver or kidney cancer.

This clone was detected only a few times. The V gene is TRBV4-1, the J gene TRBJ2-5; D unresolved. CDR1 is MGHRA and CDR2 is YSYEKL in the germline V gene. The CDR3 runs 13 residues. Trimming removed 1 base at V and 5 bases at J, with 8 bases between. Here the CDR3 reads CASSQVPKETQYF. The CDR3 DNA sequence: TGCGCCAGCAGCCAAGTACCGAAGGAGACCCAGTACTTC.

This sequence joins TRBV7-8 and TRBJ1-1, with 10 bases aligning to TRBD1. CDR1 is SGHVS, CDR2 FQNEAQ, per germline. The V segment lost 5 bases and the J segment 4 bases; nucleotides outside the gene matches: 4. This CDR3 comprises 14 residues. The CDR3 nucleotides are TGTGCCAGCAGCGACAGGGGGCGGCTCACTGAAGCTTTCTTT. It specifies CASSDRGRLTEAFF. Looking up the rest from reference TRBV7-8 and TRBJ1-1 gives the full variable domain: GAGVSQSPRYKVAKRGQDVALRCDPISGHVSLFWYQQALGQGPEFLTYFQNEAQLDKSGLPSDRFFAERPEGSVSTLKIQRTQQEDSAVYLCASSDRGRLTEAFFGQGTRLTVV.

The V call is TRBV19, the J call TRBJ1-6; weak D call: TRBD1 (6 bases). The CDR3 consists of 13 residues. The germline gives CDR1 LNHDA, CDR2 SQIVND (reference sequence). V dropped 7 bases and J dropped 7 bases, with 11 bases sitting between them. The CDR3 nucleotides read TGTGCCAGTACCCTCACAGGGAATTCACCCCTCCACTTT. This gives the protein CASTLTGNSPLHF.

J is TRBJ1-2 and V is TRBV6-1, with D tentatively TRBD1 (6 bases). The germline CDR1 and CDR2 sequences are MNHNS and SASEGT. Trimming pared 5 bases from V and 8 bases from J, leaving 21 bases between. This CDR3 region has 15 residues. The CDR3 here is CASSQRDPGARGYTF. CDR3 in DNA: TGTGCCAGCAGTCAGAGGGACCCGGGGGCGCGAGGCTACACCTTC.

This clone was observed once. The chain carries TRBV11-3 and TRBJ2-7; weak D call: TRBD2 (7 bases). V was pared by 5 bases and J by 0 bases, with 14 bases between. The germline V gene has CDR1 SGHNT and CDR2 YENEEA. This CDR3 contains 15 residues. CDR3: CASSMGRGSSYEQYF. CDR3 sequence (DNA): TGTGCCAGCAGCATGGGGAGGGGGAGCTCCTACGAGCAGTACTTC.

The J gene is TRBJ1-2, the V gene TRBV4-1, with D perhaps matching TRBD1 (6 bases). V was trimmed by 5 bases and J by 7 bases, leaving 26 bases between them. CDR3 size: 17 residues. Germline CDR1 MGHRA, CDR2 YSYEKL. CDR3 nucleotides: TGCGCCAGCAGCGAAGCGTCCAGGACAGAGCTTTGGGGTGGCTACACCTTC. It yields the protein CASSEASRTELWGGYTF.

CDR3 bases: TGTGCCACAACCAGCGGGGGCTACAATGAGCAGTTCTTC. It codes for CATTSGGYNEQFF. This sequence joins TRBV15 and TRBJ2-1; 8 nucleotides agree with TRBD2. V lost 9 bases to trimming and J lost 3 bases; unmatched junction nucleotides: 4. The germline V gene has CDR1 LNHNV and CDR2 YYDKDF (reference sequence). The CDR3 loop spans 13 amino acids.

The chain combines TRBV5-1 with TRBJ2-7; D perhaps matches TRBD1 (6 bases). Germline CDR1 is SGHRS and CDR2 is YFSETQ. Trimming cost V 4 bases and J 4 bases, with 21 bases left between them. The CDR3 is 16 residues long. CDR3 sequence reads: CASSPGPAGDGYEQYF. The DNA for the CDR3 is TGCGCCAGCAGCCCCGGGCCCGCAGGGGATGGGTACGAGCAGTACTTC.

V usage is TRBV5-1 and J usage is TRBJ2-5, with D possibly TRBD1 on 6 matching bases. V was shortened by 0 bases and J by 5 bases, with 17 bases between the two germline ends. The CDR3 length is 16 residues. Germline V gives CDR1 SGHRS, CDR2 YFSETQ. In nucleotides, the CDR3 is TGCGCCAGCAGCTTGGCACTGGGGGCGCAGGGGGAGACCCAGTACTTC. Amino acid sequence: CASSLALGAQGETQYF.

The chain joins TRBV29-1 to TRBJ1-2; perhaps TRBD1 as D (6 bases). The CDR3 spans 13 residues. V lost 3 bases and J lost 3, with 11 bases in between. Looked up from germline, CDR1 is SQVTM and CDR2 is ANQGSEA. The DNA of the CDR3 is TGCAGCGTTGAGGGGGCTGGGGACTATGGCTACACCTTC. This sequence encodes CSVEGAGDYGYTF.

The CDR3 nucleotides read TGTGCCAGCAGTTCGGTGACTAGCGGTTCCTACGAGCAGTACTTC. This gives the protein CASSSVTSGSYEQYF. The chain recombines TRBV27 with TRBJ2-7, with TRBD2 identical over 9 bases. Germline V gives CDR1 MNHEY, CDR2 SMNVEV (reference sequence). The V gene end was trimmed by 4 bases and the J gene end by 1 base; junction bases not matched to a gene: 5. CDR3 length equals 15 residues.

This chain uses TRBV18 with TRBJ2-5, with D perhaps matching TRBD1 (6 bases). V gave up 6 bases and J gave up 2 bases, with 19 bases separating them. CDR3 length: 16 residues. In germline, CDR1 is KGHSH, CDR2 LQKENI. The CDR3 bases are TGTGCCAGCTCGCTGCTACCCGGGACAAATCAAGAGACCCAGTACTTC. Translation: CASSLLPGTNQETQYF.

This chain links TRBV6-5 with TRBJ2-4, with TRBD2 identical over 8 bases. The CDR3 contains 14 residues. V lost 5 bases, J lost 7 bases, and 7 bases stayed unmatched. CDR1 is MNHEY, CDR2 SVGAGI, per germline. The CDR3: CASSDGTSPNIQYF. The CDR3 DNA reads as TGTGCCAGCAGTGACGGGACTAGTCCCAACATTCAGTACTTC.

The V call is TRBV19, the J call TRBJ1-2, with D uncertain. The CDR3 has 15 amino acids. V lost 2 bases, J lost 4 bases, and 14 bases lay in between. Germline V gives CDR1 LNHDA, CDR2 SQIVND (reference sequence). The CDR3 region has the DNA TGTGCCAGTAGTATAACAAGCGGGGTCGGCTATGGCTACACCTTC. Translating gives CASSITSGVGYGYTF.